These 15 T cell receptor beta chains were sequenced from one sample in a study of spatial heterogeneity in lung cancer. Described time point: blood at routine non-recurrence follow-up after resection. TCRdb reprocessed the 5' RACE reads with MiXCR, giving one entry per CDR3 protein. The sample carries around 25,000 distinct CDR3 sequences, about 5.2% recorded once. The specimen comprised PBMCs, sampled at follow-up. The receptors originated from a female donor with early-stage non-small cell lung cancer.

This clonotype appeared many times. The chain carries TRBV18 and TRBJ1-3; D remains unclear. V was shortened by 3 bases and J by 3 bases, with 15 bases between the two germline ends. Germline V CDR1 and CDR2: KGHSH, LQKENI. This CDR3 region has 16 residues. The CDR3 region has the DNA TGTGCCAGCTCACCGGAAAACCGGGGTATTGGAAACACCATATATTTT. Translation: CASSPENRGIGNTIYF.

This clonotype was recorded many times. The J gene is TRBJ2-2, the V gene TRBV10-3; possible D gene TRBD2, 6 bases. The CDR3 extends over 14 amino acids. The germline CDR1 and CDR2 sequences are ENHRY and SYGVKD. V lost 8 bases and J lost 5, with 15 bases in between. The CDR3 DNA reads as TGTGCCATCGGGGAGGTAATCAGGACCGGGGAGCTGTTTTTT. It codes for CAIGEVIRTGELFF.

This clonotype showed up just a few times. This rearrangement joins TRBV5-1 to TRBJ2-3; TRBD2 matches at 10 bases. Germline CDR1 is SGHRS and CDR2 is YFSETQ. V shed 0 bases and J 2 bases; nucleotides not matched to a gene: 6. The CDR3 contains 17 residues. The CDR3 nucleotides read TGCGCCAGCAGCTTGGACCCAACTAGCGGGGCCACAGATACGCAGTATTTT. It translates to CASSLDPTSGATDTQYF.

This clonotype was observed a few times. The chain links TRBV7-2 to TRBJ2-5; 7 positions match TRBD1. The ends lost 5 bases at V and 2 bases at J; junction bases unmatched: 8. The CDR3 sequence is 15 residues long. Germline assignment: CDR1 SGHTA and CDR2 FQGNSA. The CDR3 spells CASSPRSRGQETQYF. The CDR3 nucleotides are TGTGCCAGCAGCCCCCGGAGCAGGGGGCAAGAGACCCAGTACTTC.

This clonotype was recorded at least ten times. Mismatch with germline at one junction end may stem from a read error. This rearrangement joins TRBV7-3 to TRBJ2-1; D not resolved. The CDR3 is made up of 14 amino acids. CDR1 and CDR2 (germline): SGHTA, FQGTGA. CDR3 in DNA: TGTGCCAGCAGCTTACACGCAGGCTACAGTGAGCAGTTCTTC. Protein: CASSLHAGYSEQFF.

The chain combines TRBV12-3 or TRBV12-4 with TRBJ2-3; 15 bases align to TRBD2. The CDR3 runs to 17 residues. V shed 6 bases and J 1 base; nucleotides not matched to a gene: 5. DNA for the CDR3: TGTGCCAGCAGCTCCTGGACTAGCGGGAGGGGCACAGATACGCAGTATTTT. This codes for CASSSWTSGRGTDTQYF.

This clonotype was recorded many times. The chain links TRBV7-2 to TRBJ2-7, with TRBD2 as a possible D gene (6 bases). There are 15 residues in the CDR3. V was cut by 5 bases and J by 2 bases, with 16 bases left in between. CDR1 and CDR2 from the germline V gene are SGHTA and FQGNSA. CDR3 coding DNA: TGTGCCAGCAGCCGGATTGAGGGCGGGACCTACGAGCAGTACTTC. As protein: CASSRIEGGTYEQYF.

The chain carries TRBV24-1 and TRBJ2-1, with D possibly matching TRBD2 (7 bases). The germline CDR1 and CDR2 sequences are KGHDR and SFDVKD. Trimming took 7 bases from V and 4 from J, leaving 10 bases between them. This CDR3 comprises 13 residues. CDR3 sequence (DNA): TGTGCCACCAGGGGGGGGCCGTACAATGAGCAGTTCTTC. It is translated as CATRGGPYNEQFF.

This clonotype was recorded a few times. J is TRBJ2-2 and V is TRBV6-2 or TRBV6-3; D might be TRBD2 (6 bases). This CDR3 comprises 15 residues. Trimming removed 6 bases from V and 4 bases from J, with 15 bases in between. Germline CDR1 and CDR2: MNHEY and SVGEGT. DNA for the CDR3: TGTGCCAGCAGATCACCCCAAGCGGGCACCGGGGAGCTGTTTTTT. Encoded protein: CASRSPQAGTGELFF.

This clonotype was found many times. The genes are TRBV6-2 or TRBV6-3 and TRBJ2-7; no clear D. The CDR3 runs to 11 residues. Germline lookup yields CDR1 MNHEY and CDR2 SVGEGT. V lost 6 bases and J lost 0, with 3 bases in between. The DNA of the CDR3 is TGTGCCAGCAGCCACTCCTACGAGCAGTACTTC. It encodes CASSHSYEQYF.

This clonotype was counted a few times. The J gene is TRBJ2-5, the V gene TRBV6-6; possibly TRBD1 for D (6 bases). The CDR3 contains 16 residues. Germline CDR1 is MNHNY and CDR2 is SVGAGI (reference sequence). Trimming pared 3 bases from V and 2 bases from J, leaving 16 bases between. CDR3 in amino acids: CASSYRPGQKQETQYF. CDR3 in DNA: TGTGCCAGCAGTTATCGTCCCGGACAGAAACAAGAGACCCAGTACTTC.

By share, this clonotype ranks as medium-sized. This rearrangement joins TRBV29-1 to TRBJ2-1; D is perhaps TRBD1 (5 bases). The CDR3 runs 13 residues. V lost 4 bases and J lost 9, with 16 bases in between. Germline V gene sequence: CDR1 SQVTM, CDR2 ANQGSEA. The CDR3 DNA reads TGCAGCGTTGCCCAGGGTCAATTGGGTGAGCAGTTCTTC. Its translation is CSVAQGQLGEQFF.

This clonotype was found many times. The gene calls are TRBV2 and TRBJ2-1; D gene uncertain. V lost 4 bases and J lost 3, with 7 bases in between. This CDR3 has 13 residues. Germline CDR1 reads SNHLY; CDR2 reads FYNNEI. The chain's CDR3 is CASSAVNYNEQFF. The CDR3 DNA sequence: TGTGCCAGCAGTGCGGTAAACTACAATGAGCAGTTCTTC.

This clonotype was observed at least ten times. The V call is TRBV3-1, the J call TRBJ2-5; no firm D call. The CDR3 is 15 residues long. V was clipped by 0 bases and J by 2 bases, with 10 bases between them. Germline assignment: CDR1 LGHDT and CDR2 YNNKEL (reference sequence). CDR3 nucleotides: TGTGCCAGCAGCCAAGAAGGGTTGAGACAAGAGACCCAGTACTTC. Translated: CASSQEGLRQETQYF.

Ten or more counts support this clonotype. The rearrangement joins TRBV5-1 to TRBJ2-2; D gene ambiguous. Trimming removed 0 bases from V and 8 bases from J, with 14 bases in between. The CDR3 is made up of 15 amino acids. Germline V lookup: CDR1 SGHRS, CDR2 YFSETQ. The CDR3, as DNA: TGCGCCAGCAGCTTGGAGGCAGTCTCCCGAGGGGAGCTGTTTTTT. Its protein is CASSLEAVSRGELFF.